The 19 T cell receptor beta chains below all came from one sample that was sequenced in a study of shared T cell receptors in the human thymus. Assay used: immunoSEQ multiplex PCR; TCRdb lists only in-frame clones, some missing. The data contain 550,000 to 800,000 clones, roughly 85% of them singletons. This same sample was also taken into another study, of human thymus T cells.

The sample taken for sequencing was thymocytes. Every receptor here comes from a girl under two years old with a congenital heart defect.

This chain connects TRBV2 to TRBJ1-3; tentatively, D is TRBD1 (5 bases). V shed 5 bases and J shed 4 bases, with 18 bases lying between them. Germline loops: CDR1 SNHLY, CDR2 FYNNEI. This CDR3 is 16 amino acids long. For the CDR3, the DNA is TGTGCCAGCAGTTTCCCAGGGTTTGTGGGAGGAAACACCATATATTTT. As protein: CASSFPGFVGGNTIYF.

This chain connects TRBV19 to TRBJ1-1, with 9 bases matching TRBD1. Germline CDR1 LNHDA, CDR2 SQIVND (reference sequence). Trimming cost V 6 bases and J 7 bases; bases outside gene matches: 3. The CDR3 runs 12 residues. In DNA form, the CDR3 reads TGTGCCAGTAGCGGGACAGGGTTTGAAGCTTTCTTT. It is translated as CASSGTGFEAFF.

The chain employs TRBV7-4 and TRBJ1-6; 7 nucleotides align to TRBD1. There are 13 residues in the CDR3. J gave up 13 bases and V 6 bases, and 9 bases lay outside the gene matches. From germline, CDR1 is SGHVT and CDR2 SQSDAQ. As DNA, the CDR3 is TGTGCCAGCAGGGCGGGACAGCCAAGTCCCCTCCACTTT. Its translation: CASRAGQPSPLHF. The full variable domain, in which reference TRBV7-4 and TRBJ1-6 provide the parts outside the CDR3, is GAGVSQSPRYKVAKRGRDVALRCDSISGHVTLYWYRQTLGQGSEVLTYSQSDAQRDKSGRPSGRFSAERPERSVSTLKIQRTEQGDSAVYLCASRAGQPSPLHFGNGTRLTVT.

The chain joins TRBV4-1 to TRBJ1-2, with D hard to call. Trimming pared 1 base from V and 0 bases from J, leaving 15 bases between. Germline-derived CDR1 and CDR2 are MGHRA and YSYEKL. The CDR3 extends over 17 amino acids. DNA for the CDR3: TGCGCCAGCAGCCAAGGTCCCCAAGTAGACACTAACTATGGCTACACCTTC. Amino acids: CASSQGPQVDTNYGYTF.

V and J are TRBV11-2 and TRBJ1-1, with 9 bases aligning to TRBD1. CDR3 length: 17 residues. V dropped 5 bases and J dropped 1; count of bases not matched to a gene: 11. Germline CDR1 is SGHAT and CDR2 is FQNNGV. The CDR3 region has the DNA TGTGCCAGCAGCCCGGGGTCTTACAGGGGGCAGAACACTGAAGCTTTCTTT. Translating gives CASSPGSYRGQNTEAFF.

The V call is TRBV19, the J call TRBJ2-4; possible D gene TRBD1, 5 bases. This CDR3 region has 18 residues. Trimming shortened V by 3 bases and J by 11 bases, and 29 bases separated the two germline ends. CDR1 and CDR2 from the germline V gene are LNHDA and SQIVND (reference sequence). In DNA, the CDR3 is TGTGCCAGTAGTATCGGACATCCCTATGTAGACTCGGCGAACTTTCAGTACTTC. Its protein product is CASSIGHPYVDSANFQYF. The entire variable domain, with the rest obtained from reference TRBV19 and TRBJ2-4, is as follows: DGGITQSPKYLFRKEGQNVTLSCEQNLNHDAMYWYRQDPGQGLRLIYYSQIVNDFQKGDIAEGYSVSREKKESFPLTVTSAQKNPTAFYLCASSIGHPYVDSANFQYFGAGTRLSVL.

The chain carries TRBV2 and TRBJ1-2; D ambiguous. This CDR3 contains 16 residues. V lost 4 bases, J lost 0 bases, and 15 bases lay in between. CDR1 is SNHLY and CDR2 is FYNNEI in the germline V gene. CDR3 region: CASSVTVTIANYGYTF. CDR3 DNA sequence: TGTGCCAGCAGTGTCACAGTTACAATCGCTAACTATGGCTACACCTTC.

In this sample, this clone turned up once. The chain uses TRBV5-1 and TRBJ1-1, with D unresolved. Germline V lookup: CDR1 SGHRS, CDR2 YFSETQ. This CDR3 is built from 16 residues. Trimming removed 2 bases from V and 1 base from J, with 15 bases in between. CDR3 loop: CASSLIGRGWNTEAFF. As DNA, the CDR3 is TGCGCCAGCAGCTTAATCGGCCGGGGTTGGAACACTGAAGCTTTCTTT.

The sample holds one count of this clone. CDR3 nucleotides: TGTGCCAGTAGTGGACACCAATGGGGGGGGGCAGGTAAAAACATTCAGTACTTC. It codes for CASSGHQWGGAGKNIQYF. The V call is TRBV19, the J call TRBJ2-4; tentatively, D is TRBD2 (7 bases). The CDR3 has 18 amino acids. Germline lookup yields CDR1 LNHDA and CDR2 SQIVND (reference sequence). V was clipped by 5 bases and J by 4 bases, with 24 bases between them.

The gene calls are TRBV27 and TRBJ2-4; TRBD1 matches 8 bases. The CDR3 spans 14 residues. The junction had 11 bases not matched to a gene; V was cut back by 6 bases and J by 10 bases. Germline CDR1 MNHEY, CDR2 SMNVEV (reference sequence). The CDR3 nucleotides read TGTGCCAGCAGAACTTACCCGGGACAGGCTATTCAGTACTTC. Protein sequence: CASRTYPGQAIQYF.

The CDR3 nucleotides read TGTGCCAGCAGTGCCGAAACAGGGTTCGAGACCCAGTACTTC. Translating gives CASSAETGFETQYF. The genes are TRBV25-1 and TRBJ2-5; TRBD1 might be the D (6 bases). Germline assignment: CDR1 MGHDK and CDR2 SYGVNS. The CDR3 totals 14 residues. V was clipped by 4 bases and J by 5 bases, with 14 bases between them.

The chain employs TRBV12-5 and TRBJ1-3; no definite D call. Germline V CDR1 and CDR2: LGHNT, FRNRAP. Trimming took off 1 base at V and 4 bases at J, with 11 bases between the two ends. The CDR3 extends over 15 amino acids. The CDR3 reads CASGLGGSQGNTIYF. The CDR3 nucleotides read TGTGCTAGTGGTTTGGGCGGGTCGCAGGGAAACACCATATATTTT.

This clone was observed a handful of times. One end of the junction varies from germline; a read error may be responsible. The rearrangement links TRBV7-7 to TRBJ2-1, with TRBD2 identical over 9 bases. CDR1 and CDR2 from the germline V gene are SSHAT and FNYEAQ (reference sequence). The CDR3 covers 18 residues. In nucleotides, the CDR3 is TGTGCTAGCAGCTTAGCGCCGGGGGTAGCGGGGGTTTACAATGAGCAGTTCTTC. Translated: CASSLAPGVAGVYNEQFF.

CDR3 sequence: CAITRGVAASNYGYTF. CDR3 sequence (DNA): TGTGCCATCACAAGGGGTGTGGCGGCGTCTAACTATGGCTACACCTTC. The rearrangement joins TRBV28 to TRBJ1-2; perhaps TRBD1 as D (5 bases). The V gene lost 10 bases and the J gene lost 0 bases, with 21 bases spanning the gap. CDR1 is MDHEN and CDR2 is SYDVKM in the germline V gene. The CDR3 has 16 residues.

The chain employs TRBV4-3 and TRBJ2-7; the D gene is possibly TRBD2 (5 bases). This CDR3 has 13 amino acids. Per germline, CDR1 LGHNA and CDR2 YSLEER. V lost 4 bases to trimming and J lost 3 bases, with 10 bases between them. CDR3 nucleotides: TGCGCCAGCAGCCGAGGGAGAAGCTACGAGCAGTACTTC. Residues: CASSRGRSYEQYF.

V is TRBV4-1 and J is TRBJ2-5, with 11 bases matching TRBD2. Germline V gives CDR1 MGHRA, CDR2 YSYEKL. The CDR3 sequence is 14 residues long. V was clipped by 3 bases and J by 5 bases; unmatched bases: 2. The CDR3 DNA sequence: TGCGCCAGCAGCCATGCTAGCGGGGGGGAGACCCAGTACTTC. Its translation is CASSHASGGETQYF.

The rearrangement links TRBV2 to TRBJ1-2; TRBD1 aligns across 8 bases. The germline V gene encodes CDR1 SNHLY and CDR2 FYNNEI. The CDR3 sequence is 14 residues long. V trimming: 8 bases; J trimming: 4 bases; junction bases outside the gene matches: 9. The CDR3 region is CASVRTGIIYGYTF. For the CDR3, the DNA is TGTGCCAGCGTAAGGACAGGGATTATCTATGGCTACACCTTC.

The gene calls are TRBV7-2 and TRBJ1-1; D not resolved. This CDR3 has 14 amino acids. Germline V gene lookup returns CDR1 SGHTA and CDR2 FQGNSA. V was clipped by 5 bases and J by 1 base, with 11 bases between them. DNA of the CDR3: TGTGCCAGCAGCGAAGGGAGAGGGAACACTGAAGCTTTCTTT. Amino acids: CASSEGRGNTEAFF.

V gene TRBV5-1 combines with J gene TRBJ1-2, with D possibly matching TRBD1 (5 bases). The CDR3 covers 14 residues. V was pared by 1 base and J by 3 bases, with 10 bases between. Germline V CDR1 and CDR2: SGHRS, YFSETQ. Here the CDR3 DNA reads TGCGCCAGCAGCTTGAGGGAGGGGTACTATGGCTACACCTTC. It is translated as CASSLREGYYGYTF.